This record looks at one TCR beta chain sequence and its context. Researchers ran immunoSEQ v3.0 at survey level. Repertoires were generated with immunoSEQ multiplex PCR, while TCRdb's copy carries only in-frame clones and drops some. The sample records over 40,000 clones, about 95% being singletons. Trimming cost V 1 base and J 8 bases; bases outside gene matches: 10. The CDR3 is made up of 16 amino acids. CDR1 and CDR2 from the germline V gene are LNHNV and YYDKDF (reference sequence). These data belong to a study of long-term antiretroviral therapy in people with HIV. This sample comprised unsorted PBMCs, obtained around 9.2 years after starting antiretroviral therapy. The rearrangement uses TRBV15 and TRBJ2-1, with TRBD1 identical over 8 bases. The clonotype comes from a man aged 30-40 years with HIV. The CDR3 loop reads CATSRGLGQDGYEQFF. For the CDR3, the DNA is TGTGCCACCAGCAGAGGTCTGGGACAGGACGGTTATGAGCAGTTCTTC.